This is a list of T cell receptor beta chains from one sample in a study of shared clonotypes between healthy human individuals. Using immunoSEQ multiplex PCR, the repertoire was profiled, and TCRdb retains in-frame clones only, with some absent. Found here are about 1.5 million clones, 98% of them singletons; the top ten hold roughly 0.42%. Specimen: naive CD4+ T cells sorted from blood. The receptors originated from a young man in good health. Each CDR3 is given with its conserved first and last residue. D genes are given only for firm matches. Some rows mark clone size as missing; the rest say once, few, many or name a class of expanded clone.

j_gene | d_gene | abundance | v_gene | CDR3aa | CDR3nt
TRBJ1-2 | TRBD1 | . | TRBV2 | CASSGGQGGNYGYTF | TGTGCCAGCAGTGGCGGACAGGGGGGGAACTATGGCTACACCTTC
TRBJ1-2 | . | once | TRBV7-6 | CASSLGPLGGYGYTF | TGTGCCAGCAGCTTAGGACCCCTGGGAGGCTATGGCTACACCTTC
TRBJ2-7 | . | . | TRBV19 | CASSMKGEQYF | TGTGCCAGTAGTATGAAGGGAGAGCAGTACTTC
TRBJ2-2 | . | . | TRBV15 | CATASGGTNTGELFF | TGTGCCACCGCGTCAGGCGGGACGAACACCGGGGAGCTGTTTTTT
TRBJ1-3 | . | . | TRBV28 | CASSLYGSSGNTIYF | TGTGCCAGCAGTTTATATGGGAGCTCTGGAAACACCATATATTTT
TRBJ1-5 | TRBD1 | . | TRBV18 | CASSPSGQAALYQPQHF | TGTGCCAGCTCACCCTCAGGACAGGCCGCCTTGTATCAGCCCCAGCATTTT
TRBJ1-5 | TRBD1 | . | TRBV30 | CAWSTGQGGQPQHF | TGTGCCTGGAGTACAGGACAGGGCGGTCAGCCCCAGCATTTT
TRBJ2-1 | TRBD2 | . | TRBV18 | CASSPPGLAQNEQFF | TGTGCCAGCTCACCCCCGGGACTAGCGCAGAATGAGCAGTTCTTC
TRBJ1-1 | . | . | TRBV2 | CASSPDSATEAFF | TGTGCCAGCAGTCCGGACAGTGCCACTGAAGCTTTCTTT
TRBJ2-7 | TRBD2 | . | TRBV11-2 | CASSLDRGLAGGTSYEQYF | TGTGCCAGCAGCTTAGATCGAGGTCTAGCGGGAGGAACCTCCTACGAGCAGTACTTC
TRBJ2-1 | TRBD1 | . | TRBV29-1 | CSARSPGTGHLMGLQFF | TGCAGCGCACGCAGCCCCGGGACAGGGCATCTGATGGGGTTGCAGTTCTTC
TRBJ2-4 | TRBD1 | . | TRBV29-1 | CSVENRGGIQYF | TGCAGCGTTGAGAACAGGGGCGGTATTCAGTACTTC
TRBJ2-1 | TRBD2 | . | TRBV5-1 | CASSLDQAGGAYNEQFF | TGCGCCAGCAGCTTGGACCAAGCGGGAGGGGCCTACAATGAGCAGTTCTTC
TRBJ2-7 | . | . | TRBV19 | CASSTLKGKTGEQYF | TGTGCCAGTAGTACCCTAAAGGGGAAGACAGGCGAGCAGTACTTC
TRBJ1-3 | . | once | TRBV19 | CASSTGPDPGNTIYF | TGTGCCAGTAGTACAGGACCTGACCCTGGAAACACCATATATTTT
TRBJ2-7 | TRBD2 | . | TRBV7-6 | CASSETGTSGFPSYEQYF | TGTGCCAGCAGCGAAACCGGGACTAGCGGGTTCCCCTCCTACGAGCAGTACTTC
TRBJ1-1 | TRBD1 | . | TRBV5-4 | CASSTAQQGMNTEAFF | TGTGCCAGCAGCACAGCCCAACAGGGGATGAACACTGAAGCTTTCTTT
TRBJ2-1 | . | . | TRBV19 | CASSRSSSYNEQFF | TGTGCCAGTAGTCGGTCAAGCTCCTACAATGAGCAGTTCTTC
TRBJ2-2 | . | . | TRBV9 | CASSVVQGPTGELFF | TGTGCCAGCAGCGTAGTACAGGGCCCCACCGGGGAGCTGTTTTTT
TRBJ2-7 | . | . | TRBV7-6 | CASSLVEGFTYEQYF | TGTGCCAGCAGCTTAGTAGAGGGTTTCACCTACGAGCAGTACTTC
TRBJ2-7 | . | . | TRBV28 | CASSLSPLTYEQYF | TGTGCCAGCAGTTTATCGCCTCTTACCTACGAGCAGTACTTC
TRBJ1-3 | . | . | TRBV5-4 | CASSPAPTSSGNTIYF | TGTGCCAGCAGCCCTGCCCCAACCTCCTCTGGAAACACCATATATTTT
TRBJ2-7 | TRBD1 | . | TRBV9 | CASSVGTGDTLPYEQYF | TGTGCCAGCAGCGTCGGGACAGGAGATACTCTACCCTACGAGCAGTACTTC
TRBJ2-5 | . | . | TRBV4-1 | CASSQSITGSRETQYF | TGCGCCAGCAGCCAGTCTATAACAGGGTCGAGGGAGACCCAGTACTTC
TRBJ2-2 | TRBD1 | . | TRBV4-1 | CASSQRPDRASAGELFF | TGCGCCAGCAGCCAACGTCCGGACAGGGCGAGCGCCGGGGAGCTGTTTTTT
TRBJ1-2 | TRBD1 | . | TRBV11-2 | CASSPGTANNYGYTF | TGTGCCAGCAGCCCAGGGACAGCCAATAACTATGGCTACACCTTC
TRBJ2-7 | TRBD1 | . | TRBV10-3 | CAISERTGVAYEQYF | TGTGCCATCAGTGAGAGGACAGGGGTAGCCTACGAGCAGTACTTC
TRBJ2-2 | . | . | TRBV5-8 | CASSFTGELFF | TGTGCCAGCAGCTTCACCGGGGAGCTGTTTTTT
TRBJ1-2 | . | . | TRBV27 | CASSSLYQGLRDGYTF | TGTGCCAGCAGTTCTCTTTATCAGGGGCTCCGGGATGGCTACACCTTC
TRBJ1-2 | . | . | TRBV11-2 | CASSSNDRTGGGYTF | TGTGCCAGCAGCTCCAACGACAGGACCGGGGGTGGCTACACCTTC
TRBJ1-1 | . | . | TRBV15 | CATSSKNGDTEAFF | TGTGCCACCAGCTCGAAAAATGGGGACACTGAAGCTTTCTTT
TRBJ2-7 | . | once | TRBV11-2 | CASSLFWRAESNEQYF | TGTGCCAGCAGCTTATTTTGGAGGGCCGAATCAAACGAGCAGTACTTC
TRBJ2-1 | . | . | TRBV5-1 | CASSQREAVPRQFF | TGCGCCAGCAGCCAAAGGGAAGCGGTACCCAGGCAGTTCTTC
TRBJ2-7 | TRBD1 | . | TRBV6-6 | CASSFIPGQGAGEQYF | TGTGCCAGCAGTTTCATACCCGGACAGGGGGCGGGGGAGCAGTACTTC
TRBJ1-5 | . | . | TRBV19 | CATAGSNQPQHF | TGTGCCACGGCGGGTAGCAATCAGCCCCAGCATTTT
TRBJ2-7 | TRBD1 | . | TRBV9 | CASSPQGQDDLGEQYF | TGTGCCAGCAGCCCCCAAGGACAGGACGACCTCGGCGAGCAGTACTTC
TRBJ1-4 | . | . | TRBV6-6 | CASSYSLGQGDEKLFF | TGTGCCAGCAGTTACTCCCTCGGCCAGGGAGATGAAAAACTGTTTTTT
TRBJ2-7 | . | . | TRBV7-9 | CASSSREPYREQYF | TGTGCCAGCAGCTCCCGGGAGCCCTACCGCGAGCAGTACTTC
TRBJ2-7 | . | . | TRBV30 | CACSDRSYEQYF | TGTGCCTGCAGTGACAGATCCTACGAGCAGTACTTC
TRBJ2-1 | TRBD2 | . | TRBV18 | CASSPALAGVANEQFF | TGTGCCAGCTCACCCGCCCTAGCGGGAGTAGCTAATGAGCAGTTCTTC
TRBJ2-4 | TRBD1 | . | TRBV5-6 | CASSLPGQGQNIQYF | TGTGCCAGCAGCTTACCGGGACAGGGGCAAAACATTCAGTACTTC
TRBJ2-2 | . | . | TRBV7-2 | CASSTKTGRTGELFF | TGTGCCAGCAGCACCAAGACCGGGCGCACCGGGGAGCTGTTTTTT
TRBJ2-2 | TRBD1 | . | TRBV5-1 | CASSLEMGQAGELFF | TGCGCCAGCAGCTTGGAAATGGGACAGGCCGGGGAGCTGTTTTTT
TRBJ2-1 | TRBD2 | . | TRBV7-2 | CASSLGTSGRGGFF | TGTGCCAGCAGCTTGGGGACTAGCGGGCGCGGGGGGTTCTTC
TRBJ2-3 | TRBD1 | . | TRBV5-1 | CASSLGAGGSTDTQYF | TGCGCCAGCAGCTTGGGGGCAGGGGGATCCACAGATACGCAGTATTTT
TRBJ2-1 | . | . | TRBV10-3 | CAIQSGAYNEQFF | TGTGCCATCCAATCGGGGGCTTACAATGAGCAGTTCTTC
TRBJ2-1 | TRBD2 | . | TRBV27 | CASRQDGLAWNEQFF | TGTGCCAGCAGACAAGATGGACTAGCCTGGAATGAGCAGTTCTTC
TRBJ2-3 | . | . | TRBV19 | CASSPGSRNTQYF | TGTGCCAGTAGTCCCGGAAGTAGAAATACGCAGTATTTT
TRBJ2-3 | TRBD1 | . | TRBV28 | CASMDRNTDTQYF | TGTGCCAGCATGGACAGGAACACAGATACGCAGTATTTT
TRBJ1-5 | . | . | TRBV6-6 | CASSYRGSNQPQHF | TGTGCCAGCAGTTACAGGGGGAGCAATCAGCCCCAGCATTTT
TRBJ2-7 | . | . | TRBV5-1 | CASSLAQGTNTYEQYF | TGCGCCAGCAGCTTGGCCCAGGGGACTAATACCTACGAGCAGTACTTC
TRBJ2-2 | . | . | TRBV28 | CASARSSVTANTGELFF | TGTGCCAGCGCGCGGAGTAGCGTCACCGCGAACACCGGGGAGCTGTTTTTT
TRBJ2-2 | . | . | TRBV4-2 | CASSPFRARELFF | TGTGCCAGCAGCCCATTCCGAGCCAGGGAGCTGTTTTTT
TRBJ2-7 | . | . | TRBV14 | CASSLQMTSTRSQWF | TGTGCCAGCAGCCTCCAAATGACTTCTACCCGAAGCCAGTGGTTC
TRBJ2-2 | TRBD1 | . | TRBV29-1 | CSVIRGGQGEYGELFF | TGCAGCGTTATCAGGGGTGGCCAGGGGGAATACGGGGAGCTGTTTTTT
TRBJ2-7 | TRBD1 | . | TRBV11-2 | CASSFIRQGLRSNSYEQYF | TGTGCCAGCAGCTTTATAAGACAGGGGCTTAGATCTAACTCCTACGAGCAGTACTTC